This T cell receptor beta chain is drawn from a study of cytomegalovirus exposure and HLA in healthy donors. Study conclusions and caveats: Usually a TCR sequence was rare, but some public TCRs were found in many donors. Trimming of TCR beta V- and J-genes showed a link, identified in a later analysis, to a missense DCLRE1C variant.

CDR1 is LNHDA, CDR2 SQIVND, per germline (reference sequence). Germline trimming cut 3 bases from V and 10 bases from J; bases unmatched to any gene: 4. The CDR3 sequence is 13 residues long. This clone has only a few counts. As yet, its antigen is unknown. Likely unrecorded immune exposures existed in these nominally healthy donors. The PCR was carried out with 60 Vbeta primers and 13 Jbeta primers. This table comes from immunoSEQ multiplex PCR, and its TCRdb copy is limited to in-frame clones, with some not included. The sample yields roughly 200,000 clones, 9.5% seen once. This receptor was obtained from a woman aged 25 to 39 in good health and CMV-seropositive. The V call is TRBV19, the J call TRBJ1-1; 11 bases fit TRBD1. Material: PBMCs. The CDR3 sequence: CASSIGTGGRAFF. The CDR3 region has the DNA TGTGCCAGTAGTATCGGGACAGGGGGTCGAGCTTTCTTT.